Many counts were recorded for the clone carrying this T cell receptor (beta chain). The data stem from a study of T cells in Graves' hyperthyroidism and ophthalmopathy. RNA transcripts served as the template for amplifying TCR beta CDR3 regions. Initially, a first-round RT-PCR of the TCR CDR3 employed the HTBI primer set. TCRdb fed the multiplex PCR reads into MiXCR, producing one record per CDR3 protein. The sample yields around 300,000 distinct CDR3 sequences, more than 11% seen once. V shed 3 bases, J shed 9 bases, and the junction held 6 bases outside the gene matches. CDR1 is SGHTA and CDR2 is FQGNSA in the germline V gene. This CDR3 contains 15 residues.

The J gene is TRBJ2-1, the V gene TRBV7-2, with 12 bases matching TRBD2. This receptor was identified in a woman aged 30 to 39 with Graves' hyperthyroidism. The sample comprised blood. CDR3 coding DNA: TGTGCCAGCAGCTTGGAACTAGCGGGAGGAGGTGAGCAGTTCTTC. Protein product: CASSLELAGGGEQFF.